Below, 21 T cell receptor beta chains from the same sample are listed, as sequenced in a study of T-cell reconstitution after alpha-beta-depleted transplantation in children (dated by TCRdb to between 2015 and 2016). The library was prepared using PCR. Sequencing was carried out with an Illumina HiSeq 2500. TCR library preparation used molecular barcoding, with unique molecular identifiers applied to normalize quantification of the TCRbeta repertoire. Using fastp at Q25 and MiXCR, TCRdb reprocessed the public reads and kept productive beta chains. Each record represents a unique CDR3 protein, reported with the most common genes and DNA among its rows. The sample includes around 700,000 distinct CDR3 sequences, with over 10% observed a single time. 0.79% of the sample rests with the top ten. This sample's treatment or condition label indicates: allogeneic hematopoietic cell transplantation with graft depleted of TCRalphabeta T cells and CD19 B cells.

Source: PBMCs, taken before TCRalphabeta/CD19-depleted stem cell transplant. The receptor set was obtained from a girl aged 2-10 years with congenital amegakaryocytic thrombocytopenia, due to receive a stem cell transplant.

In this sample, this clonotype turned up a few times. V is TRBV7-9 and J is TRBJ2-7, with TRBD2 matching over 7 bases. Losses at the gene ends were 4 bases for V and 6 bases for J; bases not matched to a gene: 9. CDR1 and CDR2 from the germline V gene are SEHNR and FQNEAQ (reference sequence). This CDR3 has 14 amino acids. Here the CDR3 reads CASSYGIPGGEQYF. DNA of the CDR3: TGTGCCAGCAGCTACGGGATACCGGGGGGCGAGCAGTACTTC.

This clonotype was counted many times. This chain connects TRBV7-3 to TRBJ2-5; D might be TRBD1 (6 bases). The CDR3 loop spans 15 amino acids. Trimming stripped 0 bases from V and 5 bases from J, with 13 bases between. Looked up from germline, CDR1 is SGHTA and CDR2 is FQGTGA. CDR3 residues: CASSLTYAQGETQYF. Here the CDR3 DNA reads TGTGCCAGCAGCTTAACGTACGCGCAGGGGGAGACCCAGTACTTC.

V and J are TRBV7-2 and TRBJ2-3; 8 positions agree with TRBD2. V was pared by 5 bases and J by 4 bases, with 11 bases of the junction left unmatched. Per germline, CDR1 SGHTA and CDR2 FQGNSA. This CDR3 comprises 16 residues. The CDR3 sequence is CASSPRGGAVADTQYF. In DNA, the CDR3 is TGTGCCAGCAGCCCTCGGGGGGGGGCGGTGGCAGATACGCAGTATTTT.

The table lists this clonotype with a few counts. This chain joins TRBV28 and TRBJ2-7, with 7 bases lining up with TRBD2. V lost 6 bases and J lost 2; bases outside the gene matches: 10. Germline assignment: CDR1 MDHEN and CDR2 SYDVKM. The CDR3 loop spans 15 amino acids. CDR3 DNA: TGTGCCAGCAGACCGATACGGGACTACGCCTACGAGCAGTACTTC. Amino acid sequence: CASRPIRDYAYEQYF. Variable domain in full (rest from reference TRBV28 and TRBJ2-7): DVKVTQSSRYLVKRTGEKVFLECVQDMDHENMFWYRQDPGLGLRLIYFSYDVKMKEKGDIPEGYSVSREKKERFSLILESASTNQTSMYLCASRPIRDYAYEQYFGPGTRLTVT.

This clonotype was found many times. The chain recombines TRBV20-1 with TRBJ2-3; 7 bases are shared with TRBD2. Germline CDR1 and CDR2: DFQATT and SNEGSKA (reference sequence). The CDR3 consists of 15 residues. V trimming: 5 bases; J trimming: 6 bases; junction bases outside the gene matches: 14. CDR3 sequence: CSASWRERYRDTQYF. DNA for the CDR3: TGCAGTGCTTCCTGGCGGGAGCGGTATAGGGATACGCAGTATTTT.

This clonotype has a handful of counts. The V call is TRBV11-2, the J call TRBJ2-2, with unresolved D. Per germline, CDR1 SGHAT and CDR2 FQNNGV. The germline V and J ends were trimmed by 5 bases and 4 bases, with 20 bases remaining between them. This CDR3 contains 17 residues. DNA for the CDR3: TGTGCCAGCAGCCTAATACAGATGTCAGGTCCCACCGGGGAGCTGTTTTTT. It translates to CASSLIQMSGPTGELFF.

This clonotype appeared many times. V and J are TRBV20-1 and TRBJ1-5; no clear D. Trimming left V 7 bases short and J 0 bases short, with 13 bases between. The CDR3 is made up of 14 amino acids. Looked up from germline, CDR1 is DFQATT and CDR2 is SNEGSKA (reference sequence). CDR3 amino acids: CSVRGRISNQPQHF. CDR3 sequence (DNA): TGCAGTGTCAGAGGGCGGATTAGCAATCAGCCCCAGCATTTT.

The genes are TRBV6-4 and TRBJ2-3, with a weak D call TRBD2 (6 bases). V lost 6 bases to trimming and J lost 7 bases, with 11 bases between them. CDR1 is MRHNA and CDR2 is SNTAGT in the germline V gene. The CDR3 is made up of 12 amino acids. The CDR3 spells CASRSSANTQYF. The CDR3 coding sequence is TGTGCCAGCAGATCTAGCGCAAATACGCAGTATTTT.

This clonotype has a handful of counts. The V and J genes are TRBV27 and TRBJ1-5; 10 bases match TRBD1. V was pared by 6 bases and J by 4 bases, with 3 bases of the junction left unmatched. The V gene's germline CDR1 is MNHEY and CDR2 SMNVEV (reference sequence). The CDR3 has 14 amino acids. The CDR3 loop reads CASRLGQGNQPQHF. As DNA, the CDR3 is TGTGCCAGCAGGCTGGGACAGGGGAATCAGCCCCAGCATTTT.

The chain is built from TRBV7-3 and TRBJ2-3; 8 nucleotides align to TRBD2. The V segment lost 0 bases and the J segment 8 bases; nucleotides outside the gene matches: 1. Germline assignment: CDR1 SGHTA and CDR2 FQGTGA. CDR3 length: 13 residues. The DNA of the CDR3 is TGTGCCAGCAGCTTAACTCTAGCGGGTACGCAGTATTTT. Residues: CASSLTLAGTQYF.

This clonotype was seen at least ten times. V usage is TRBV20-1 and J usage is TRBJ2-3; 10 nucleotides line up with TRBD2. Germline CDR1 is DFQATT and CDR2 is SNEGSKA (reference sequence). After removal of 6 bases from V and 6 bases from J, the junction contained 9 bases not matched to a gene. The CDR3 totals 14 residues. This chain's CDR3 is CSAPSGRGGDTQYF. The CDR3 bases are TGCAGTGCACCGAGCGGGAGGGGAGGGGATACGCAGTATTTT.

This clonotype was detected a few times. This sequence joins TRBV2 and TRBJ2-7, with 9 bases fitting TRBD2. This CDR3 region has 14 residues. Trimming cost V 7 bases and J 3 bases; bases outside gene matches: 7. In germline, CDR1 is SNHLY, CDR2 FYNNEI. CDR3 loop: CASTLGLAIYEQYF. The DNA of the CDR3 is TGTGCCAGCACCTTGGGACTAGCCATCTACGAGCAGTACTTC.

This clonotype was recorded at least ten times. The V gene is TRBV20-1, the J gene TRBJ2-7, with 10 bases lining up with TRBD2. V lost 6 bases, J lost 4 bases, and 18 bases stayed unmatched. This CDR3 is built from 17 residues. Germline CDR1 and CDR2: DFQATT and SNEGSKA (reference sequence). The CDR3 bases are TGCAGTGCAATACACGGGTGGGCTAGCGGGAGATCGTACGAGCAGTACTTC. Translating it yields CSAIHGWASGRSYEQYF.

This clonotype was observed at least ten times. The chain combines TRBV5-1 with TRBJ2-3; TRBD1 might be the D (5 bases). This CDR3 is built from 16 residues. V gave up 4 bases and J gave up 5 bases, with 20 bases separating them. Germline V gene data show CDR1 as SGHRS and CDR2 as YFSETQ. This CDR3 reads CASSLRTQDIIDTQYF. CDR3 coding DNA: TGCGCCAGCAGCCTACGGACGCAGGACATCATAGATACGCAGTATTTT.

This clonotype occurred a few times. The chain employs TRBV14 and TRBJ2-4; D is unclear. The ends were cut back, 3 bases at V and 10 bases at J, with 19 bases in the middle. There are 15 residues in the CDR3. Germline values: CDR1 SGHDN, CDR2 FVKESK. CDR3 residues: CASSHTVGPVPIQYF. The CDR3 DNA reads as TGTGCCAGCAGCCATACCGTAGGGCCGGTCCCGATTCAGTACTTC.

This clonotype was found a few times. The chain joins TRBV5-1 to TRBJ2-3; D may be TRBD1 (6 bases). V was pared by 3 bases and J by 6 bases, with 14 bases between. The CDR3 runs 14 residues. Germline CDR1 reads SGHRS; CDR2 reads YFSETQ. In nucleotides, the CDR3 is TGCGCCAGCAGCTCTTATCTGGACAGCGATACGCAGTATTTT. The encoded protein is CASSSYLDSDTQYF.

This clonotype was seen more than once but under ten times. The chain uses TRBV9 and TRBJ2-2, with D perhaps TRBD2 (6 bases). The CDR3 is 14 residues long. The germline V gene has CDR1 SGDLS and CDR2 YYNGEE. Trimming left V 4 bases short and J 6 bases short, with 13 bases between. CDR3 nucleotides: TGTGCCAGCAGCTCGCGTACGGGGGCCGGGGAGCTGTTTTTT. Encoded protein: CASSSRTGAGELFF.

The chain is built from TRBV5-1 and TRBJ2-7, with D unresolved. The CDR3 has 16 residues. Trimming left V 1 base short and J 2 bases short, with 16 bases between. Germline CDR1 SGHRS, CDR2 YFSETQ. The CDR3 nucleotides are TGCGCCAGCAGCTTGAAGTGGGAACCACTAACCTACGAGCAGTACTTC. Translating gives CASSLKWEPLTYEQYF.

This clonotype was observed many times. CDR3 bases: TGCAGCGCCCTAGCCGGGACCATGGGGGAGACCCAGTACTTC. This sequence encodes CSALAGTMGETQYF. V usage is TRBV29-1 and J usage is TRBJ2-5; the D gene could be TRBD1 or TRBD2 (5 bases each). The V end lost 7 bases, the J end lost 5 bases, and 20 bases lay between the germline ends. Germline CDR1 is SQVTM and CDR2 is ANQGSEA. CDR3 length: 14 amino acids.

The chain employs TRBV7-9 and TRBJ2-7; TRBD2 is a possible D gene (5 bases). The V gene lost 4 bases and the J gene lost 2 bases, with 15 bases spanning the gap. This CDR3 is built from 15 residues. Germline V gene data show CDR1 as SEHNR and CDR2 as FQNEAQ (reference sequence). CDR3 in DNA: TGTGCCAGCAGCTCAGATCAGGCACTAGCCTACGAGCAGTACTTC. Protein sequence: CASSSDQALAYEQYF.

This clonotype has at least ten counts. The rearrangement links TRBV12-3 or TRBV12-4 to TRBJ2-1, with 12 bases that match TRBD2. V dropped 11 bases and J dropped 10; count of bases not matched to a gene: 6. This CDR3 comprises 12 residues. This CDR3 reads CACRLAGVEQFF. Written as DNA, the CDR3 is TGTGCCTGTAGACTAGCGGGAGTCGAGCAGTTCTTC.